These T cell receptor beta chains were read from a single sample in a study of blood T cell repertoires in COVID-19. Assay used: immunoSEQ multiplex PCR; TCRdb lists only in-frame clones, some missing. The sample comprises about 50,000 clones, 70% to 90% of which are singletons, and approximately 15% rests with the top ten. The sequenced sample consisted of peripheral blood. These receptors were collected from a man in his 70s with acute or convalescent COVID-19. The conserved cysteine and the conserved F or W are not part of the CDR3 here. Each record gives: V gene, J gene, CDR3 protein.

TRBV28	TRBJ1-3	ASSLPGYAGNTIY
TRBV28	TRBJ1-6	ASSLSISPLH
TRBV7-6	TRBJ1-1	ASSRGTGQKNTEAF
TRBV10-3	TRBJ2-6	AISERGDWANVLT
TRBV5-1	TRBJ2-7	ASSPPEGGIYEQY
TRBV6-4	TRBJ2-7	ASSYLAGGTYEQY
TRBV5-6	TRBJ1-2	ASSLAGGLNYGYT
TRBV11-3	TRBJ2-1	ASSNRQGEQF
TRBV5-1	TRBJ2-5	ASSTTSRETQY
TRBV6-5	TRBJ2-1	ASSYSGYNEQF
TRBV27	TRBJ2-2	ASSLAGGGGELF
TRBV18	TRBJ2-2	ASSPRQGSTGELF
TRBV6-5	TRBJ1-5	ASSPGTGSQPQH
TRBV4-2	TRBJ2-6	ASSQDRPGQTSGANVLT
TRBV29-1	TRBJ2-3	SVPTSADTQY
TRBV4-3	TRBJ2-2	ASSQTDRVPAGELF
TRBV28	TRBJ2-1	ASSALAGYYNEQF
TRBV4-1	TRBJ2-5	ASSQAGGGRETQY
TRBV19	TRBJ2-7	ASSIGTGFSSYEQY
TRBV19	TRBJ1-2	ASSSPQGLVGYGYT
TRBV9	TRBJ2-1	ASSLLAASSYNEQF